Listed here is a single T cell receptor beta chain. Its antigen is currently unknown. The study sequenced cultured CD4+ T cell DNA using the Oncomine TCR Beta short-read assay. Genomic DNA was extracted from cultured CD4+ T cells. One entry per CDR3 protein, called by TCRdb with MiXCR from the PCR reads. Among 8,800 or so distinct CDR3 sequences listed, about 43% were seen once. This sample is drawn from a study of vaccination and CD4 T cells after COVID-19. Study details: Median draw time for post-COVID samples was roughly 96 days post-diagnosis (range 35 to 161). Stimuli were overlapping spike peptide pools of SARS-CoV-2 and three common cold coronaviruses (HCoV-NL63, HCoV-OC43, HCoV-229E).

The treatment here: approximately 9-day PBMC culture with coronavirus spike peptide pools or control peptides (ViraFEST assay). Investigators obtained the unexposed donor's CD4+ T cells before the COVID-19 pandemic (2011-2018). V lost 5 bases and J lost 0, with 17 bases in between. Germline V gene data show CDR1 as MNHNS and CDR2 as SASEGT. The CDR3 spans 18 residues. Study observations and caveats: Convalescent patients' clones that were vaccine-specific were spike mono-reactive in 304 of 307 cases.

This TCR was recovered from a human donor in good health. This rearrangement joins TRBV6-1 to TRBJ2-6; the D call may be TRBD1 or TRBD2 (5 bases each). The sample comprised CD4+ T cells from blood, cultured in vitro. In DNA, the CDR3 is TGTGCCAGCAGTAGGACATCGGGACCGATCTCTGGGGCCAACGTCCTGACTTTC. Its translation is CASSRTSGPISGANVLTF.